This TCR beta chain was recovered during a study of cytomegalovirus exposure and HLA in healthy donors. Germline CDR1 reads LNHDA; CDR2 reads SQIVND (reference sequence). Trimming removed 1 base at V and 7 bases at J, with 5 bases between. This CDR3 has 12 residues. The PCR used 60 Vbeta and 13 Jbeta primers. TCRdb keeps only in-frame clones here, not all; method: immunoSEQ multiplex PCR. The sample comprises some 150,000 clones, about 79% of which are singletons, and approximately 2% rests with the top ten. To note about this clone: Its antigen is currently unknown.

Whole-study results and caveats: Per a later analysis, HLA-associated TCR beta chains showed more clonal expansion than other, equally common TCR beta chains. The authors confirmed in vitro that a few CMV-associated chains were specific for CMV antigens. For presence/absence analyses, sequencing depth was assumed to be roughly uniform across donors.

Every donor was a healthy person donating bone marrow. The chain links TRBV19 to TRBJ2-1; D is ambiguous. This TCR was sampled from a female donor in good health and CMV-seropositive. The source material was PBMCs. CDR3 nucleotides: TGTGCCAGTAGTATAGGAGTGAATGAGCAGTTCTTC. Translation: CASSIGVNEQFF. Filled out from reference TRBV19 and TRBJ2-1, the complete variable domain reads DGGITQSPKYLFRKEGQNVTLSCEQNLNHDAMYWYRQDPGQGLRLIYYSQIVNDFQKGDIAEGYSVSREKKESFPLTVTSAQKNPTAFYLCASSIGVNEQFFGPGTRLTVL.